The 7 T cell receptor beta chains below were found in one sample sequenced in a study of blood T cells in healthy people across ages. A second PCR of roughly 7 to 11 cycles used a sample-barcoded 5' primer and a J-beta primer mix. TCRdb reprocessed the 5' RACE reads via MiXCR and lists one record per CDR3 protein. The sample includes some 890,000 distinct CDR3 sequences, 29% of them seen just once. The same specimen was also included in a second study, on T cells of mothers and their children.

Sequencing input: blood. The receptors were sampled from a middle-aged woman in good health.

This rearrangement joins TRBV27 to TRBJ1-1, with D maybe TRBD1 (5 bases). Looked up from germline, CDR1 is MNHEY and CDR2 is SMNVEV (reference sequence). This CDR3 is 14 amino acids long. V was shortened by 2 bases and J by 5 bases, with 12 bases between the two germline ends. For the CDR3, the DNA is TGTGCCAGCAGTTTAAGATCATGGGGGACTGAAGCTTTCTTT. Protein sequence: CASSLRSWGTEAFF.

Many counts were recorded for this clonotype. The rearrangement joins TRBV5-1 to TRBJ2-4, with 8 positions matching TRBD1. The CDR3 is 16 residues long. Trimming at V came to 4 bases and at J to 4 bases, leaving 10 bases not matched to a gene. The germline gives CDR1 SGHRS, CDR2 YFSETQ. CDR3 amino acids: CASSPGGRQGKNIQYF. The CDR3 DNA reads TGCGCCAGCAGCCCAGGGGGCAGACAAGGAAAAAACATTCAGTACTTC.

The rearrangement joins TRBV5-1 to TRBJ1-1; 7 bases align to TRBD1. After removal of 4 bases from V and 1 base from J, the junction contained 10 bases not matched to a gene. Per germline, CDR1 SGHRS and CDR2 YFSETQ. The CDR3 consists of 16 residues. This CDR3 reads CASSGLTGIRNTEAFF. The CDR3 bases are TGCGCCAGCAGCGGGCTGACAGGGATAAGGAACACTGAAGCTTTCTTT.

This clonotype turned up a few times. The chain recombines TRBV6-6 with TRBJ1-5; possibly TRBD1 for D (5 bases). This CDR3 contains 13 residues. Trimming stripped 4 bases from V and 6 bases from J, with 10 bases between. Germline V CDR1 and CDR2: MNHNY, SVGAGI (reference sequence). The DNA for the CDR3 is TGTGCCAGCAGTTGGGGCCCTGGTCAGCCCCAGCATTTT. As protein: CASSWGPGQPQHF.

This clonotype was observed a few times. The chain carries TRBV6-5 and TRBJ2-3; tentatively, D is TRBD1 or TRBD2 (5 bases each). This CDR3 contains 15 residues. Trimming removed 8 bases at V and 6 bases at J, with 21 bases between. Per germline, CDR1 MNHEY and CDR2 SVGAGI. This chain's CDR3 is CASSRTGRLGDTQYF. DNA for the CDR3: TGTGCCAGCTCCCGGACGGGGCGCTTGGGTGATACGCAGTATTTT.

Ten or more counts support this clonotype. The chain carries TRBV4-3 and TRBJ2-5; 9 bases line up with TRBD1. The V and J ends lost 4 bases and 4 bases, in that order; junction bases with no gene match: 7. Per germline, CDR1 LGHNA and CDR2 YSLEER. The CDR3 spans 15 residues. CDR3 amino acids: CASSPLGQGSETQYF. The CDR3 nucleotides are TGCGCCAGCAGCCCCCTGGGACAGGGATCAGAGACCCAGTACTTC.

The V gene is TRBV20-1, the J gene TRBJ1-5; TRBD1 might be the D (6 bases). Per germline, CDR1 DFQATT and CDR2 SNEGSKA (reference sequence). Trimming took off 1 base at V and 1 base at J, with 11 bases between the two ends. This CDR3 is 15 amino acids long. The CDR3 nucleotides read TGCAGTGCTAGAGCTGGGACAAACAGCAATCAGCCCCAGCATTTT. It is translated as CSARAGTNSNQPQHF.